The 4 T cell receptor beta chains in this list originate from one sample, sequenced in a study of identical twins. TCRdb called the 5' RACE reads again in MiXCR, with one record for every CDR3 protein. The table records about 460,000 distinct CDR3 sequences, more than 13% of them present only once. These data also formed part of another study, on yellow fever vaccine responses in identical twins.

The sample consisted of CD4+ T cells sorted from blood. The receptors were gathered from a woman aged 18-29 years in good health.

The CDR3 loop is CASSNDADYEQYF. The CDR3 coding sequence is TGTGCCAGCAGTAACGACGCGGACTACGAGCAGTACTTC. This sequence joins TRBV3-1 and TRBJ2-7; D not certain. Trimming removed 6 bases at V and 3 bases at J, with 12 bases between. The germline gives CDR1 LGHDT, CDR2 YNNKEL (reference sequence). The CDR3 consists of 13 residues.

In its sample, this clonotype was seen many times. The chain combines TRBV12-3 or TRBV12-4 with TRBJ2-2; D may match TRBD1 or TRBD2 (5 bases each). Between the trimmed V and J ends, which lost 5 bases and 0 bases, there was a span of 7 bases. The CDR3 covers 14 residues. The CDR3 DNA reads as TGTGCCAGCAGTGGGACCGCGAACACCGGGGAGCTGTTTTTT. As protein: CASSGTANTGELFF.

The J gene is TRBJ2-5, the V gene TRBV6-1; 10 bases align to TRBD2. The CDR3 is made up of 15 amino acids. The V segment lost 7 bases and the J segment 5 bases; nucleotides outside the gene matches: 10. Germline V lookup: CDR1 MNHNS, CDR2 SASEGT. CDR3: CASKPGLADGETQYF. CDR3 nucleotides: TGTGCCAGCAAACCAGGACTAGCGGACGGGGAGACCCAGTACTTC.

The CDR3 spells CSVRDGHGGSPLHF. The CDR3 DNA is TGCAGCGTTAGGGACGGCCACGGTGGCTCACCCCTCCACTTT. The V call is TRBV29-1, the J call TRBJ1-6; D might be TRBD1 (5 bases). CDR1 and CDR2 (germline): SQVTM, ANQGSEA. This CDR3 comprises 14 residues. The V and J ends lost 5 bases and 10 bases respectively, with 18 bases between them.